The rows below give T cell receptor beta chains drawn from one sample of a study of cytomegalovirus exposure and HLA in healthy donors. TCRdb's copy holds only in-frame clones and misses some; the assay was immunoSEQ multiplex PCR. This sample's table reports about 120,000 clones. Sequenced input: PBMCs. The source is a woman aged 40 to 50 in good health and CMV-seropositive. Both conserved end residues are part of each CDR3. D genes are given only for firm matches.

j_call v_call d_call cdr3_nt cdr3_aa
TRBJ2-1 TRBV5-4 TRBD2 TGTGCCAGCAGCCTGACTAGCGGGGCATACAATGAGCAGTTCTTC CASSLTSGAYNEQFF
TRBJ2-2 TRBV27 TRBD1 TGTGCCAGCAGCCGGACAGGGATCAACACCGGGGAGCTGTTTTTT CASSRTGINTGELFF
TRBJ2-3 TRBV4-3 - TGCGCCAGCAGCCAAGAAACGGAGTACACAGATACGCAGTATTTT CASSQETEYTDTQYF
TRBJ2-7 TRBV29-1 - TGCAGCGTTGAAGAACAGGGCTACGAGCAGTACTTC CSVEEQGYEQYF
TRBJ2-3 TRBV7-9 TRBD1 TGTGCCAGCAGCTTAGTGGGACAGGGTGGTGCAGATACGCAGTATTTT CASSLVGQGGADTQYF
TRBJ2-1 TRBV5-1 TRBD1 TGCGCCAGCAGCTTGGGACAGGGTGGTGATGAGCAGTTCTTC CASSLGQGGDEQFF
TRBJ1-1 TRBV7-9 TRBD1 TGTGCCAGCAGCTCGGGTTTGACAGGGGCCACTGAAGCTTTCTTT CASSSGLTGATEAFF
TRBJ1-5 TRBV6-5 - TGTGCCAGCAGTGTACAGGACAATCAGCCCCAGCATTTT CASSVQDNQPQHF
TRBJ2-3 TRBV16 TRBD1 TGTGCCAGCAGCCCAGACAGGGGATGGTTCGGGATTGAAGAGGGAACCACAGATACGCAGTATTTT CASSPDRGWFGIEEGTTDTQYF
TRBJ1-4 TRBV5-6 - TGTGCCAGCAGCTTGGAGACAGGTCGGAGGAATGAAAAACTGTTTTTT CASSLETGRRNEKLFF
TRBJ1-4 TRBV27 - TGTGCCAGCAGTTTAGGGGGGGGGACTAATGAAAAACTGTTTTTT CASSLGGGTNEKLFF
TRBJ1-2 TRBV29-1 - TGCAGCGTTGGGCGCGGCAGCACTAACTATGGCTACACCTTC CSVGRGSTNYGYTF
TRBJ1-1 TRBV4-3 - TGCGCCAGCAGTCACAATCTCGCGGGCACTGAAGCTTTCTTT CASSHNLAGTEAFF
TRBJ1-5 TRBV6-5 - TGTGCCAGCAGCAGGACAGTGACTGGTCAGCCCCAGCATTTT CASSRTVTGQPQHF
TRBJ2-1 TRBV18 TRBD2 TGTGCCAGCTCACAATGGGCTAGCGGGAGTTCCTACAATGAGCAGTTCTTC CASSQWASGSSYNEQFF
TRBJ2-7 TRBV7-9 TRBD1 TGTGCCAGCAGCGAACCGGGACAGCTCGCCTACGAGCAGTACTTC CASSEPGQLAYEQYF
TRBJ1-4 TRBV30 TRBD1 TGTGCCTGGAGCACAGGGGCAACTAATGAAAAACTGTTTTTT CAWSTGATNEKLFF
TRBJ2-1 TRBV5-4 TRBD2 TGTGCCAGCAGCTTGGTTCCGACGGGGGGTGAGCAGTTCTTC CASSLVPTGGEQFF
TRBJ2-5 TRBV10-3 TRBD2 TGTGCCATCAGGGAAGCGGGGGGGGAGACCCAGTACTTC CAIREAGGETQYF
TRBJ2-5 TRBV9 TRBD1 TGTGCCAGCAGCGTAGGGTCTCTCCAGGGGGTGGGGGAGACCCAGTACTTC CASSVGSLQGVGETQYF
TRBJ2-1 TRBV12-5 TRBD2 TGTGCTAGTGGTGGCGATCTAGCGGGAGGGCCTCTAGAGCAGTTCTTC CASGGDLAGGPLEQFF
TRBJ1-4 TRBV28 TRBD1 TGTGCCAGCAAGGGCAGGGGGTCGAGGGATGGTGAAAAACTGTTTTTT CASKGRGSRDGEKLFF
TRBJ1-1 TRBV18 - TGTGCCAGCTCACCACAGGGGGTGCAGATGGGAACTGAAGCTTTCTTT CASSPQGVQMGTEAFF
TRBJ1-1 TRBV21-1 - TGTGCCAGCAGCAAAGAGACAGGGCGAGACGGCACTGAAGCTTTCTTT CASSKETGRDGTEAFF
TRBJ2-2 TRBV5-4 TRBD2 TGTGCCAGCAGCTCCTACCCCAGCGGGAGGGCCGCCGGGGAGTTGTTTTTT CASSSYPSGRAAGELFF
TRBJ1-1 TRBV19 - TGTGCCAGTAGTATTAAGCTGGTCCGCCTGAACACTGAAGCTTTCTTT CASSIKLVRLNTEAFF
TRBJ2-2 TRBV6-5 - TGTGCCAGCCGAGACAGGTTTTTGAACACCGGGGAGCTGTTTTTT CASRDRFLNTGELFF
TRBJ2-5 TRBV5-1 - TGCGCCAGCAGCTTGGTTATTACGGAGCCTAGGGAGCAGTACTTC CASSLVITEPREQYF
TRBJ2-3 TRBV28 TRBD2 TGTGCCAGCAGTTTGGGACTAGCGGGCACAGATACGCAGTATTTT CASSLGLAGTDTQYF
TRBJ1-1 TRBV7-9 TRBD1 TGTGCCAGCAGCTTAGGAGGGACAGGGGACACTGAAGCTTTCTTT CASSLGGTGDTEAFF
TRBJ2-4 TRBV11-2 TRBD2 TGTGCCAGCAGCGCGGGACTAGCGGGAAACATTCAGTACTTC CASSAGLAGNIQYF
TRBJ2-1 TRBV6-1 TRBD1 TGTGCCAGCAGAGCGACAGGGGGAGGTCGCAATGAGCAGTTCTTC CASRATGGGRNEQFF
TRBJ2-1 TRBV10-3 TRBD2 TGTGCCATCAGTGAGACTAGCGGGCACAATGAGCAGTTCTTC CAISETSGHNEQFF
TRBJ1-5 TRBV7-2 TRBD1 TGTGCCAGCAGCCGGACGACAGGGTTTATACAGCCCCAGCATTTT CASSRTTGFIQPQHF
TRBJ2-1 TRBV6-1 TRBD1 TGTGCCAGCAGTAGACAGGGGGCGGCGTACAATGAGCAGTTCTTC CASSRQGAAYNEQFF
TRBJ2-7 TRBV5-4 TRBD2 TGTGCCAGCAGCTCTGCTAGCGGGTCCTACGAGCAGTACTTC CASSSASGSYEQYF
TRBJ2-7 TRBV7-2 - TGTGCCAGCAGCTTTAGACAGAACCCTTTCTACGAGCAGTACTTC CASSFRQNPFYEQYF
TRBJ2-7 TRBV19 TRBD2 TGTGCCAGCCGTTTTAGCGGGATGTACGAGCAGTACTTC CASRFSGMYEQYF
TRBJ1-1 TRBV9 TRBD1 TGTGCCAGCAGCGGCAGGACAGGGAAAGGTCGGCTTGGGTCGGGGGCTGAAGCTTTCTTT CASSGRTGKGRLGSGAEAFF